A single sample is the source of the 20 T cell receptor beta chains below, sequenced in a study of T-cell reconstitution after alpha-beta-depleted transplantation in children. This sample's TCRbeta library carried unique molecular identifier barcodes. TCRdb redid the calling of the PCR reads with MiXCR, one entry per CDR3 protein. The sample contains about 230,000 distinct CDR3 sequences, more than 7.5% of which appear only once. The sample in question was PBMCs from the stem cell graft donor, obtained from the stem cell graft. The origin of the receptors is a human donor who donated a stem cell graft to a child with SCID.

In its sample, this clonotype was seen many times. This chain connects TRBV28 to TRBJ2-6; D is undetermined. Deletions cut 6 bases from V and 0 bases from J, with 9 bases between. Germline V gene data show CDR1 as MDHEN and CDR2 as SYDVKM. The CDR3 loop spans 15 amino acids. The CDR3 region is CASSPDGSGANVLTF. CDR3 bases: TGTGCCAGCAGCCCAGATGGCTCTGGGGCCAACGTCCTGACTTTC.

This chain joins TRBV5-1 and TRBJ1-1; D might be TRBD1 (6 bases). The CDR3 is 14 residues long. The V end was cut by 2 bases, the J end by 5 bases, with 13 bases between. Germline V gives CDR1 SGHRS, CDR2 YFSETQ. The CDR3 DNA follows: TGCGCCAGCAGCTTTGCGGGGGCGGAGACTGAAGCTTTCTTT. Translation: CASSFAGAETEAFF. Full variable domain (remainder filled in from reference TRBV5-1 and TRBJ1-1): KAGVTQTPRYLIKTRGQQVTLSCSPISGHRSVSWYQQTPGQGLQFLFEYFSETQRNKGNFPGRFSGRQFSNSRSEMNVSTLELGDSALYLCASSFAGAETEAFFGQGTRLTVV.

This clonotype was seen at least ten times. The V gene is TRBV6-1, the J gene TRBJ1-6, with TRBD1 matching 7 bases. The CDR3 is 13 residues long. Germline CDR1 reads MNHNS; CDR2 reads SASEGT. The V gene end was trimmed by 5 bases and the J gene end by 7 bases; junction bases not matched to a gene: 2. The CDR3 loop is CASSRQGNSPLHF. The CDR3 coding sequence is TGTGCCAGCAGTAGACAGGGAAATTCACCCCTCCACTTT.

The J gene is TRBJ2-7, the V gene TRBV2; D unresolved. The CDR3 covers 14 residues. The V end lost 3 bases, the J end lost 0 bases, and 9 bases lay between the germline ends. CDR1 and CDR2 (germline): SNHLY, FYNNEI. CDR3 coding DNA: TGTGCCAGCAGTGATGGAAACACCTCCTACGAGCAGTACTTC. It is translated as CASSDGNTSYEQYF.

The table lists this clonotype with many counts. The V and J genes are TRBV3-1 and TRBJ1-2, with D maybe TRBD1 (5 bases). Germline V gene sequence: CDR1 LGHDT, CDR2 YNNKEL (reference sequence). The CDR3 loop spans 16 amino acids. Between the trimmed V and J ends, which lost 2 bases and 0 bases, there was a span of 13 bases. The CDR3 region has the DNA TGTGCCAGCAGCCAACCGGGACGGAAGTCTAACTATGGCTACACCTTC. Its translation is CASSQPGRKSNYGYTF.

This clonotype occurred many times. The rearrangement links TRBV4-1 to TRBJ2-5; D gene unclear. CDR3 length equals 16 residues. V lost 2 bases to trimming and J lost 4 bases, with 17 bases between them. Germline CDR1 and CDR2: MGHRA and YSYEKL. CDR3 nucleotide sequence: TGCGCCAGCAGCCAACCGCCTGACGACCTTGGAGAGACCCAGTACTTC. The encoded protein is CASSQPPDDLGETQYF.

The chain joins TRBV12-3 or TRBV12-4 to TRBJ2-5; TRBD2 agrees at 8 bases. The CDR3 has 16 amino acids. J gave up 7 bases and V 8 bases, and 18 bases lay outside the gene matches. The DNA of the CDR3 is TGTGCCAGCGACCGGCGGGGTAGCGGGGTTACGGGGACCCAGTACTTC. Its protein is CASDRRGSGVTGTQYF.

This clonotype was seen a handful of times. The chain carries TRBV25-1 and TRBJ2-7; 7 bases fit TRBD1. The CDR3 is 19 residues long. V was clipped by 1 base and J by 2 bases; unmatched bases: 17. Germline V gives CDR1 MGHDK, CDR2 SYGVNS. The CDR3 is CASSESPDIGRGTTYEQYF. The DNA of the CDR3 is TGTGCCAGCAGTGAATCCCCCGATATAGGCAGGGGGACCACCTACGAGCAGTACTTC.

Ten or more counts support this clonotype. V usage is TRBV7-2 and J usage is TRBJ1-5; 7 positions agree with TRBD1. Germline lookup yields CDR1 SGHTA and CDR2 FQGNSA. The CDR3 runs to 15 residues. The J segment lost 6 bases and the V segment lost 5 bases, leaving 10 bases of the junction unmatched. CDR3 sequence reads: CASSISTGRVQPQHF. CDR3 in DNA: TGTGCCAGCAGCATTTCGACAGGGAGGGTTCAGCCCCAGCATTTT.

This clonotype came up many times. The genes are TRBV7-9 and TRBJ2-3, with D possibly TRBD1 on 5 matching bases. The CDR3 has 13 residues. V dropped 5 bases and J dropped 1 base, with 7 bases sitting between them. CDR1 is SEHNR and CDR2 is FQNEAQ in the germline V gene (reference sequence). DNA of the CDR3: TGTGCCAGCAGCCCCAGGGGCACAGATACGCAGTATTTT. This codes for CASSPRGTDTQYF.

The chain has TRBV5-5 and TRBJ1-1; the D gene is possibly TRBD1 (5 bases). The V end lost 5 bases, the J end lost 3 bases, and 14 bases lay between the germline ends. The CDR3 runs 14 residues. Germline V gene lookup returns CDR1 SGHKS and CDR2 YYEKEE (reference sequence). Here the CDR3 DNA reads TGTGCCAGCAGGAGAGACCGGGGGTACACTGAAGCTTTCTTT. Protein product: CASRRDRGYTEAFF. Using reference TRBV5-5 and TRBJ1-1 for the parts outside the CDR3, the full variable domain is DAGVTQSPTHLIKTRGQQVTLRCSPISGHKSVSWYQQVLGQGPQFIFQYYEKEERGRGNFPDRFSARQFPNYSSELNVNALLLGDSALYLCASRRDRGYTEAFFGQGTRLTVV.

This clonotype was counted many times. This sequence joins TRBV20-1 and TRBJ2-5; weak D call: TRBD2 (6 bases). Germline CDR1 DFQATT, CDR2 SNEGSKA (reference sequence). This CDR3 has 12 amino acids. V was trimmed by 6 bases and J by 2 bases, leaving 10 bases between them. The CDR3: CSARAGQETQYF. The CDR3 coding sequence is TGCAGTGCGAGGGCGGGACAAGAGACCCAGTACTTC.

This clonotype was counted many times. The chain links TRBV20-1 to TRBJ1-1, with 11 bases aligning to TRBD1. The CDR3 totals 15 residues. CDR1 is DFQATT and CDR2 is SNEGSKA in the germline V gene (reference sequence). Unmatched junction bases numbered 6, after V lost 2 bases and J lost 4 bases. CDR3 sequence (DNA): TGCAGTGCTAGAAGAGGGACAGGGGGAACCACTGAAGCTTTCTTT. Amino acids: CSARRGTGGTTEAFF.

Concerning this clonotype itself: This could be a read error, since a much larger clone is one nucleotide away. The CDR3 does not close with the conserved phenylalanine or tryptophan, likely indicating a read error. The chain links TRBV20-1 to TRBJ2-7; the D gene is possibly TRBD2 (5 bases). Looked up from germline, CDR1 is DFQATT and CDR2 is SNEGSKA (reference sequence). V lost 1 base and J 3 bases, leaving 16 bases between the germline ends. The CDR3 sequence is 15 residues long. The CDR3 is CSARVGLSSGYEQYL. The CDR3 coding sequence is TGCAGTGCTAGAGTAGGTTTGTCCAGCGGCTACGAGCAGTACTTA.

This clonotype has ten or more counts. The chain has TRBV20-1 and TRBJ1-1, with TRBD1 identical over 8 bases. The V segment lost 1 base and the J segment 2 bases; nucleotides outside the gene matches: 9. CDR1 and CDR2 (germline): DFQATT, SNEGSKA (reference sequence). The CDR3 runs to 16 residues. The CDR3 here is CSARAGGQVFNTEAFF. CDR3 sequence (DNA): TGCAGTGCTAGAGCGGGGGGACAGGTTTTTAACACTGAAGCTTTCTTT.

By its share, this clonotype is medium-sized. The CDR3 protein is CSARDQGRVKGYTF. CDR3 coding DNA: TGCAGTGCTAGAGACCAGGGCAGGGTAAAAGGCTACACCTTC. The rearrangement uses TRBV20-1 and TRBJ1-2; tentatively, D is TRBD1 (5 bases). Deletions cut 0 bases from V and 8 bases from J, with 16 bases between. The germline V gene encodes CDR1 DFQATT and CDR2 SNEGSKA (reference sequence). The CDR3 is 14 amino acids.

This clonotype was seen many times. The J gene is TRBJ1-1, the V gene TRBV7-9; D is ambiguous. The CDR3 length is 16 residues. Germline CDR1 is SEHNR and CDR2 is FQNEAQ (reference sequence). With 5 bases removed from V and 7 bases from J, the gap between germline ends came to 23 bases. This CDR3 reads CASSGSSSRTRLEAFF. The CDR3 DNA is TGTGCCAGCAGCGGCTCCTCCTCTCGGACCCGCCTTGAAGCTTTCTTT.

The table lists this clonotype with many counts. The rearrangement links TRBV5-1 to TRBJ2-3; D remains unclear. V was pared by 4 bases and J by 3 bases, with 15 bases between. Germline CDR1 is SGHRS and CDR2 is YFSETQ. The CDR3 contains 15 residues. CDR3 bases: TGCGCCAGCAGCGGGTCGCCAGGTAGGACAGATACGCAGTATTTT. The encoded protein is CASSGSPGRTDTQYF. Variable domain in full (rest from reference TRBV5-1 and TRBJ2-3): KAGVTQTPRYLIKTRGQQVTLSCSPISGHRSVSWYQQTPGQGLQFLFEYFSETQRNKGNFPGRFSGRQFSNSRSEMNVSTLELGDSALYLCASSGSPGRTDTQYFGPGTRLTVL.

This clonotype was picked up many times. The chain joins TRBV5-6 to TRBJ2-7; 8 bases line up with TRBD2. CDR3 length: 14 amino acids. The ends lost 4 bases at V and 5 bases at J; junction bases unmatched: 8. Germline loops: CDR1 SGHDT, CDR2 YYEEEE. CDR3 nucleotides: TGTGCCAGCAGCGGGGGACTAGTTCACGACGAGCAGTACTTC. This codes for CASSGGLVHDEQYF.

This clonotype was counted a few times. The chain carries TRBV4-3 and TRBJ2-1, with D perhaps TRBD1 (7 bases). V was cut by 1 base and J by 4 bases, with 11 bases left in between. Germline CDR1 is LGHNA and CDR2 is YSLEER. The CDR3 spans 15 residues. CDR3 protein: CASSQAGDRYNEQFF. The CDR3 coding sequence is TGCGCCAGCAGCCAAGCGGGGGACAGATACAATGAGCAGTTCTTC.